This T cell receptor beta chain was captured in a study of STAT3 mutations in large granular lymphocyte leukemia. Study-wide background: Roughly half the longitudinally sequenced T-LGLL patients had canonical STAT3 mutations.

In the case of this clone: Antigen specificity is unknown.

This CDR3 has 14 amino acids. Germline V CDR1 and CDR2: MDHEN, SYDVKM. Trimming removed 6 bases from V and 9 bases from J; junction bases left unmatched: 10. Study observations and caveats: Persisting codominant clonotypes may have hidden a small pathogenic clone. At least one immunodominant TCR beta clonotype appeared in every T-cell large granular lymphocyte leukemia patient.

Profiling relied on immunoSEQ multiplex PCR, and the TCRdb table lists in-frame clones only, not all of them. The sample records about 42,000 clones, approximately 78% being singletons. The sample comprised PBMCs. This TCR was sampled from a human donor with T large granular lymphocyte leukemia. Some clones in this sample may be carry-over from other donors' samples. J is TRBJ2-4 and V is TRBV28, with 8 bases that match TRBD2. CDR3 DNA: TGTGCCAGCAGCCCCGGGGGGGAGAGGTCCATTCAGTACTTC. Translated: CASSPGGERSIQYF.